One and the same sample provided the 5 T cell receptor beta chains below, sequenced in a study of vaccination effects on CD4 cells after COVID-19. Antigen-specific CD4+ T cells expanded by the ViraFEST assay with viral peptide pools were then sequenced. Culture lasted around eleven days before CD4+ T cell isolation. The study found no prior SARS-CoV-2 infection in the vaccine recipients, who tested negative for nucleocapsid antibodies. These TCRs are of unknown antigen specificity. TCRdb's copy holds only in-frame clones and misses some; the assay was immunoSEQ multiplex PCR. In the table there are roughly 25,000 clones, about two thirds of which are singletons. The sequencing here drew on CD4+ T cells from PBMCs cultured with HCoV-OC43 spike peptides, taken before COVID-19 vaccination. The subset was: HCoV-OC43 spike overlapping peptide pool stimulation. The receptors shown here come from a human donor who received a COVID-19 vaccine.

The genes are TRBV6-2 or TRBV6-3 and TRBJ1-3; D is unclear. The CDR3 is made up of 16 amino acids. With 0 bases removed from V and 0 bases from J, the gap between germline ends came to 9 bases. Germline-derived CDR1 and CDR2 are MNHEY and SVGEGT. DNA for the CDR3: TGTGCCAGCAGTTACTCTTCGACGAGCTCTGGAAACACCATATATTTT. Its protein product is CASSYSSTSSGNTIYF.

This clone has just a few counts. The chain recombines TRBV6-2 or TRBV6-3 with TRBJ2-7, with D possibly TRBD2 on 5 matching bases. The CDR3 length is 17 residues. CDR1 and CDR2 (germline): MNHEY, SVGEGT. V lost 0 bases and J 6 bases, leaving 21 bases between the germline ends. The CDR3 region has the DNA TGTGCCAGCAGTTACTCGAGTTTAGACACCTCTCGGGGCGAGCAGTACTTC. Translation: CASSYSSLDTSRGEQYF.

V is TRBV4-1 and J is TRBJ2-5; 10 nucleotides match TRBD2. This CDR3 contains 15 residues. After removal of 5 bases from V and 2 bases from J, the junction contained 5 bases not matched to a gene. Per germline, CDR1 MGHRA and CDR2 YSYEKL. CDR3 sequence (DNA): TGCGCCAGCAGCTTAGCGGGGGGCATACAAGAGACCCAGTACTTC. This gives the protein CASSLAGGIQETQYF.

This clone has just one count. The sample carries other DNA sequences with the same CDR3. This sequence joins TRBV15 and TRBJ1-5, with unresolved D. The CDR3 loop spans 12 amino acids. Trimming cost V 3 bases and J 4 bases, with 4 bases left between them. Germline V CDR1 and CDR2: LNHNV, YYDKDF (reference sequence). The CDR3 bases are TGTGCCACCAGCAGGGATAATCAGCCCCAGCATTTT. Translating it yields CATSRDNQPQHF.

The CDR3 sequence: CASSPHDRRGEQYF. CDR3 sequence (DNA): TGTGCCAGCAGTCCCCATGACAGGAGGGGCGAGCAGTACTTC. This chain links TRBV6-1 with TRBJ2-7; D may match TRBD1 or TRBD2 (6 bases each). Trimming took 5 bases from V and 6 from J, leaving 17 bases between them. Germline V lookup: CDR1 MNHNS, CDR2 SASEGT. The CDR3 is 14 residues long.